Below are 14 T cell receptor beta chains sequenced from a single sample in a study of blood T cells in healthy people across ages. Primers used in a second PCR of roughly 7 to 12 cycles were a sample-barcoded 5' primer and a J-beta primer mix. TCRdb called the 5' RACE reads again in MiXCR, with one record for every CDR3 protein. The sample carries over a million distinct CDR3 sequences, roughly 40% recorded once. The sequenced material came from blood. Receptors originate from a woman between 18 and 29 years old in good health.

This clonotype has more than one count but fewer than ten. The chain recombines TRBV20-1 with TRBJ2-2; TRBD2 might be the D (6 bases). Germline V gene data show CDR1 as DFQATT and CDR2 as SNEGSKA (reference sequence). V lost 3 bases and J 4 bases, leaving 24 bases between the germline ends. This CDR3 spans 18 amino acids. The CDR3 DNA is TGCAGTGCTAGGCCCGGTCCCCGGGACTGGGCCCCCACCGGGGAGCTGTTTTTT. Protein product: CSARPGPRDWAPTGELFF.

The chain couples TRBV7-2 to TRBJ2-3; 11 positions agree with TRBD2. This CDR3 comprises 16 residues. V shed 5 bases, J shed 6 bases, and the junction held 10 bases outside the gene matches. Germline V gene lookup returns CDR1 SGHTA and CDR2 FQGNSA. The CDR3 sequence: CASSQTSGIGVDTQYF. CDR3 in DNA: TGTGCCAGCAGCCAGACTAGCGGGATAGGGGTGGATACGCAGTATTTT.

The chain is built from TRBV7-9 and TRBJ1-4; a possible D gene is TRBD1 (6 bases). Trimming pared 0 bases from V and 7 bases from J, leaving 9 bases between. Germline CDR1 and CDR2: SEHNR and FQNEAQ (reference sequence). This CDR3 region has 14 residues. The CDR3 reads CASSLAGGPEKLFF. The CDR3 DNA reads as TGTGCCAGCAGCTTAGCCGGGGGCCCTGAAAAACTGTTTTTT.

In this sample, this clonotype turned up a few times. One end of the junction fails to match germline, which may point to a read error. The chain combines TRBV2 with TRBJ2-7, with TRBD1 identical over 11 bases. CDR1 SNHLY and CDR2 FYNNEI come from the germline V gene. The CDR3 has 14 residues. DNA for the CDR3: TGCGCCAGCAGCCGGACAGGGGGCGTTTACGAGCAGTACTTC. This codes for CASSRTGGVYEQYF.

This chain uses TRBV19 with TRBJ2-1; D is unresolved. V dropped 2 bases and J dropped 7 bases, with 9 bases sitting between them. The CDR3 has 13 residues. In germline, CDR1 is LNHDA, CDR2 SQIVND (reference sequence). CDR3 coding DNA: TGTGCCAGTAGTATAAAACAGAGAAATGAGCAGTTCTTC. Encoded protein: CASSIKQRNEQFF.

CDR3 sequence (DNA): TGCAGTGCCGATCAGGGATACACTGAAGCTTTCTTT. This codes for CSADQGYTEAFF. The chain uses TRBV20-1 and TRBJ1-1, with D tentatively TRBD1 (5 bases). Deletions cut 6 bases from V and 3 bases from J, with 11 bases between. The CDR3 extends over 12 amino acids. CDR1 is DFQATT and CDR2 is SNEGSKA in the germline V gene (reference sequence).

Points on this clonotype: At one boundary the junction diverges from the germline segment, which might be a read error. This chain connects TRBV20-1 to TRBJ2-1; 7 bases are shared with TRBD2. This CDR3 has 15 amino acids. The germline V gene encodes CDR1 DFQATT and CDR2 SNEGSKA (reference sequence). Written as DNA, the CDR3 is TGCAGTGCCCCCTCTCCGCGGGAGTCCTACAAGGAGCAGTTCTTC. Protein sequence: CSAPSPRESYKEQFF.

The J gene is TRBJ1-2, the V gene TRBV7-9; D possibly corresponds to TRBD1 (6 bases). Trimming stripped 0 bases from V and 3 bases from J, with 11 bases between. From germline, CDR1 is SEHNR and CDR2 FQNEAQ (reference sequence). The CDR3 runs 15 residues. CDR3 sequence (DNA): TGTGCCAGCAGCTTAGCGGGGGGGCGCGACTATGGCTACACCTTC. It is translated as CASSLAGGRDYGYTF.

The chain couples TRBV12-3 or TRBV12-4 to TRBJ1-1; TRBD1 is a possible D gene (5 bases). Trimming pared 2 bases from V and 0 bases from J, leaving 10 bases between. This CDR3 region has 15 residues. The DNA of the CDR3 is TGTGCCAGCAGTTTAAAACGGGGGTTGAACACTGAAGCTTTCTTT. Translating gives CASSLKRGLNTEAFF.

Details on this clonotype: The junction departs from the called germline gene at one end, perhaps through a read error. V and J are TRBV6-2 or TRBV6-3 and TRBJ2-1; a weak D match, TRBD2 (5 bases). Matching the DNA end better, TRBJ2-7 makes the J call doubtful. Germline V lookup: CDR1 MNHEY, CDR2 SVGEGT. There are 11 residues in the CDR3. CDR3 protein: CTSRTGGEQYF. The CDR3 DNA is TGTACCAGCAGGACTGGTGGGGAGCAGTACTTC.

This clonotype came up a few times. CDR3 amino acids: CASSPGLASDEQFF. The CDR3 nucleotides read TGTGCCAGCAGTCCCGGACTAGCGTCGGATGAGCAGTTCTTC. The chain uses TRBV12-3 or TRBV12-4 and TRBJ2-1, with 9 bases aligning to TRBD2. Trimming removed 5 bases from V and 8 bases from J; junction bases left unmatched: 7. CDR3 length: 14 residues.

In this sample, this clonotype turned up many times. The chain is built from TRBV2 and TRBJ1-1; D is ambiguous. The V and J ends lost 3 bases and 5 bases respectively, with 13 bases between them. The CDR3 is made up of 14 amino acids. Looked up from germline, CDR1 is SNHLY and CDR2 is FYNNEI. CDR3 sequence reads: CASSDAGFKTEAFF. DNA for the CDR3: TGTGCCAGCAGTGATGCCGGTTTTAAGACTGAAGCTTTCTTT.

The genes are TRBV12-3 or TRBV12-4 and TRBJ1-2; 7 bases match TRBD1. The CDR3 totals 14 residues. V lost 9 bases and J lost 4; bases outside the gene matches: 11. The CDR3 nucleotides are TGTGCCAGAGGACCGGGACAGCAAAGCTATGGCTACACCTTC. Its protein product is CARGPGQQSYGYTF.

J is TRBJ1-5 and V is TRBV21-1. TRBV21-1 is a known pseudogene. This CDR3 spans 12 amino acids. The CDR3 DNA follows: TGTGCCAGTCAGGCGGGCAATCAGCCCCAGCATTTT. This gives the protein CASQAGNQPQHF.